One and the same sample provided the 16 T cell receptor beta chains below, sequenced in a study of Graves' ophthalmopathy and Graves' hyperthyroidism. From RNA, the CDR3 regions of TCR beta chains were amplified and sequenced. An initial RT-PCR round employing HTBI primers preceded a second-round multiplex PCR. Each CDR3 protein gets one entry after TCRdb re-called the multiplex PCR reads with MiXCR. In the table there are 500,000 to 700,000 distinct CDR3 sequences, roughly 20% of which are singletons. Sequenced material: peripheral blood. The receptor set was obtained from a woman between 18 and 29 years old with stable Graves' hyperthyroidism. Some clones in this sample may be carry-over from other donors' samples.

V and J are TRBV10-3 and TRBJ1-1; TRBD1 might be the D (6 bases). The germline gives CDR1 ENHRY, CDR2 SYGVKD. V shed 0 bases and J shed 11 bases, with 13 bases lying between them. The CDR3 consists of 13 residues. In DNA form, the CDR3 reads TGTGCCATCAGTGAGTCGTTGGGGGCTTCGGCTTTCTTT. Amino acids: CAISESLGASAFF.

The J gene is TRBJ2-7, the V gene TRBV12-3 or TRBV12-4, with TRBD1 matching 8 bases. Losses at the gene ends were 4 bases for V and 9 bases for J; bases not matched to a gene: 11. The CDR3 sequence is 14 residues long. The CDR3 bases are TGTGCCAGCAGTTCGGACAGGGCCTCTAAGGGGCAGTACTTC. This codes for CASSSDRASKGQYF.

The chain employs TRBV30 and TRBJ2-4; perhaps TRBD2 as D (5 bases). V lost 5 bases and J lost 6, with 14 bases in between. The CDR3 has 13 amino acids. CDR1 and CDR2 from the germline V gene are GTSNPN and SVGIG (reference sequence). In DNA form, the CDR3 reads TGTGCCTGGGAGCGGACGGATTTAAACATTCAGTACTTC. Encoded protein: CAWERTDLNIQYF.

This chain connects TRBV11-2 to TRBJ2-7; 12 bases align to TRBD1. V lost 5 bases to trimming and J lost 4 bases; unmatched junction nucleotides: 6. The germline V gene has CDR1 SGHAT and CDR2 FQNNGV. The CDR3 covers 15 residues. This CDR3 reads CASSGGTGGAYEQYF. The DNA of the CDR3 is TGTGCCAGCAGCGGAGGGACAGGGGGCGCGTACGAGCAGTACTTC.

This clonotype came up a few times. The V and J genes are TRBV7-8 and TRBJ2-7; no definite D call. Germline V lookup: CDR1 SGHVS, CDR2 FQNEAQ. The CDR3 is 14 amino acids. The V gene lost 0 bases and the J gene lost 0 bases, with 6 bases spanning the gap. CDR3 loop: CASSLATFSYEQYF. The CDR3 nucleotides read TGTGCCAGCAGCTTAGCGACCTTCTCCTACGAGCAGTACTTC.

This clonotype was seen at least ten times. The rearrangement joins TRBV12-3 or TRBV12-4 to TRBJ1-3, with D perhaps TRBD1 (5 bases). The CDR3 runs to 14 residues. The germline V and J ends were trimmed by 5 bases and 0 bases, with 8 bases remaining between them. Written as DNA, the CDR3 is TGTGCCAGCAGTCCAGGGTCCTCTGGAAACACCATATATTTT. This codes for CASSPGSSGNTIYF.

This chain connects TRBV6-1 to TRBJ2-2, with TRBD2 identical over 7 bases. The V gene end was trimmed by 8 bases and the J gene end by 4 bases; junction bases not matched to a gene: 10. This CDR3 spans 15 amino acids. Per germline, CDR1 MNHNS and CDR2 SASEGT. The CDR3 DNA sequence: TGTGCCAGCCCGAGACTAGCCGGAGTCACCGGGGAGCTGTTTTTT. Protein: CASPRLAGVTGELFF.

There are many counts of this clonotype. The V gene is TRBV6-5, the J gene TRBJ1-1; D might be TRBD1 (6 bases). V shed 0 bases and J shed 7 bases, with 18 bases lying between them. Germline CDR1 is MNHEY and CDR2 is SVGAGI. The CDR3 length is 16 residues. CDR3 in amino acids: CASSYSSGGGPFEAFF. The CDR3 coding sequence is TGTGCCAGCAGTTACTCAAGTGGGGGGGGCCCATTTGAAGCTTTCTTT.

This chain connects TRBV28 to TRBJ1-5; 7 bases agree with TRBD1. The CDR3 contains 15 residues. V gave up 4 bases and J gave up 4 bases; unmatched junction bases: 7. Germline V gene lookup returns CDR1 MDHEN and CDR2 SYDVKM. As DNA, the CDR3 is TGTGCCAGCAGTTCTGCCGGGACAGAGAATCAGCCCCAGCATTTT. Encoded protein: CASSSAGTENQPQHF. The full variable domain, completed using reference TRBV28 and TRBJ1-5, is DVKVTQSSRYLVKRTGEKVFLECVQDMDHENMFWYRQDPGLGLRLIYFSYDVKMKEKGDIPEGYSVSREKKERFSLILESASTNQTSMYLCASSSAGTENQPQHFGDGTRLSIL.

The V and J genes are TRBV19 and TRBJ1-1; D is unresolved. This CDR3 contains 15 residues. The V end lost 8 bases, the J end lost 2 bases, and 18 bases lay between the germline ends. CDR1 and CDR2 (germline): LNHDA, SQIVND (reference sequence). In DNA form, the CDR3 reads TGTGCCAGTGACAACCTGGACGGGCGAAACACTGAAGCTTTCTTT. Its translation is CASDNLDGRNTEAFF.

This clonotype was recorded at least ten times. The CDR3 sequence: CASSFGTGAIGNTIYF. The CDR3 DNA reads TGCGCCAGCAGCTTCGGCACAGGGGCAATCGGAAACACCATATATTTT. V and J are TRBV5-1 and TRBJ1-3; 7 bases line up with TRBD1. Germline CDR1 is SGHRS and CDR2 is YFSETQ. V shed 2 bases and J 4 bases; nucleotides not matched to a gene: 9. This CDR3 comprises 16 residues.

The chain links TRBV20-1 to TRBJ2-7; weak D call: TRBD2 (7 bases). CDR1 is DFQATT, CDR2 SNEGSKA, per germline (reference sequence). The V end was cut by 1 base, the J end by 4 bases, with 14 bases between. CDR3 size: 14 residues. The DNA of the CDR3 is TGCAGTGCTAGAGGAAGACGGGGGGCTTACGAGCAGTACTTC. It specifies CSARGRRGAYEQYF.

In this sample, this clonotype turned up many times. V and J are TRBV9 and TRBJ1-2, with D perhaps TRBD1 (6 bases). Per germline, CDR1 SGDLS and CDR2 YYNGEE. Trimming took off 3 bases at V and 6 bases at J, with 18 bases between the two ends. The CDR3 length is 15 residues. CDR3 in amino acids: CASSAPSGVRHGYTF. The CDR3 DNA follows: TGTGCCAGCAGCGCCCCCTCAGGGGTTCGGCATGGCTACACCTTC.

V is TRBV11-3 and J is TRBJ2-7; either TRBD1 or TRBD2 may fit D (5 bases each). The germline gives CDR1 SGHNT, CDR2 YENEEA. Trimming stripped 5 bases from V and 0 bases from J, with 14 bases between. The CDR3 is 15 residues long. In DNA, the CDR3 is TGTGCCAGCAGCCCCGGGACCAGGTTCTCCTACGAGCAGTACTTC. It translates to CASSPGTRFSYEQYF.

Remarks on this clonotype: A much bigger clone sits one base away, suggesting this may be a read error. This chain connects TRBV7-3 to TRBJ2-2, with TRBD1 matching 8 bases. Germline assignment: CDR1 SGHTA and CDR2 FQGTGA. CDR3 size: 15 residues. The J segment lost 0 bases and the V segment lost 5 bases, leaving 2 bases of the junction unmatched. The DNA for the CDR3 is TGTGCCAGCAGCGCGACAGGGGCGAACACCGGGGAGCTGTTTTTT. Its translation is CASSATGANTGELFF.

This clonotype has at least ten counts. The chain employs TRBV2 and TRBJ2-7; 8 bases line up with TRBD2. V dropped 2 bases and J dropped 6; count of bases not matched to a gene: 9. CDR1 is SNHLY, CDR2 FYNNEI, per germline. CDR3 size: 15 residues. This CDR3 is CASSEQVGGVFEQYF. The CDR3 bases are TGTGCCAGCAGTGAACAAGTCGGGGGGGTGTTCGAGCAGTACTTC.